The sample holds a few counts of the clone carrying this T cell receptor beta chain. As yet, its antigen is unknown. From germline, CDR1 is SEHNR and CDR2 FQNEAQ (reference sequence). The CDR3 has 19 amino acids. J gave up 4 bases and V 6 bases, and 21 bases lay outside the gene matches. This sample is part of a study of T cell repertoires in cytomegalovirus infection. One entry per CDR3 protein, called by TCRdb with MiXCR from the reads. Among approximately 500,000 distinct CDR3 sequences, more than 15% were seen once, and the ten largest hold under 30%. The study's findings and limits: Summed public TCR beta family frequency identified CMV carriers bearing the relevant HLA.

This receptor was obtained from a human donor in good health (CMV status not recorded). Some clones in this sample may be carry-over from other donors' samples. Sequenced: CD8+ T cells from PBMCs. The chain is built from TRBV7-9 and TRBJ2-3; 8 nucleotides match TRBD2. CDR3 coding DNA: TGTGCCAGCAGGTCTGTCGCGGGAGGCGGTCCGACCCTCTCAGATACGCAGTATTTT. It encodes CASRSVAGGGPTLSDTQYF.